The clone carrying this T cell receptor (beta chain) was detected ten times or more. What it recognizes is unknown. As it was prepared, the TCRbeta library received unique molecular identifiers. TCRdb analysed the PCR reads with MiXCR anew, one entry per CDR3 protein. The sample shows some 450,000 distinct CDR3 sequences, 43% of them seen only once. The CDR3 is 22 residues long. Germline CDR1 LNHNV, CDR2 YYDKDF (reference sequence). With 1 base clipped from V and 1 base from J, the junction kept 21 bases outside the gene matches. This record comes from a study of T-cell reconstitution after alpha-beta-depleted transplantation in children. Findings and limits, study-wide: Surviving recipient T cells and intrathymic progenitors accounted for some patients' high TCRbeta diversity at day 60. One year post-transplant, T-cell counts and diversity were largely derived from T cells produced anew. As was reported, about two months after transplant, alpha-beta T cells came from several hundred expanded graft clones.

V gene TRBV15 combines with J gene TRBJ2-7; 11 bases align to TRBD2. The sequences come from PBMCs, collected before TCRalphabeta/CD19-depleted stem cell transplant. The source of this sequence is a girl under 10 years old with aplastic anemia, due to receive a stem cell transplant. CDR3 loop: CATSRGVLGGRLGLAASYEQYF. The CDR3 DNA follows: TGTGCCACCAGCAGAGGAGTTCTTGGGGGCCGGCTGGGACTAGCGGCTTCCTACGAGCAGTACTTC. The full variable domain, completed using reference TRBV15 and TRBJ2-7, is DAMVIQNPRYQVTQFGKPVTLSCSQTLNHNVMYWYQQKSSQAPKLLFHYYDKDFNNEADTPDNFQSRRPNTSFCFLDIRSPGLGDTAMYLCATSRGVLGGRLGLAASYEQYFGPGTRLTVT.